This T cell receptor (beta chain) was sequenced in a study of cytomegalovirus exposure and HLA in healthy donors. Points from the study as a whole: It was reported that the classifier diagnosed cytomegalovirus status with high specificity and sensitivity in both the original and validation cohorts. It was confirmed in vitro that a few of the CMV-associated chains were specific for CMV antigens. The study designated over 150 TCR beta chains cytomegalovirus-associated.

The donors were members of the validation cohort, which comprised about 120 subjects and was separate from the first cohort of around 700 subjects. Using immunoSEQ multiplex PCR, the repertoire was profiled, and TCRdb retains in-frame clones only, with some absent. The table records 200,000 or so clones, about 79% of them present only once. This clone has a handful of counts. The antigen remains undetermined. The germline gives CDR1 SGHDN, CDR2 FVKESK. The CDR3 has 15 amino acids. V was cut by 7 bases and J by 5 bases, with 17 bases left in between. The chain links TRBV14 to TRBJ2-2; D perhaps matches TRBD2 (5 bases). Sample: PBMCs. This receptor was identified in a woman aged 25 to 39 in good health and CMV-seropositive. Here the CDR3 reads CASTGNLMGTGELFF. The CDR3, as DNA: TGTGCCAGCACGGGGAACCTCATGGGGACCGGGGAGCTGTTTTTT. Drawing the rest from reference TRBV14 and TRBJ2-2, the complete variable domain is EAGVTQFPSHSVIEKGQTVTLRCDPISGHDNLYWYRRVMGKEIKFLLHFVKESKQDESGMPNNRFLAERTGGTYSTLKVQPAELEDSGVYFCASTGNLMGTGELFFGEGSRLTVL.